Below, one T cell receptor beta chain is given with its context. Source study methods: How many nucleated cells were present was estimated from reference gene primer amplification. The data were produced by immunoSEQ multiplex PCR, yet TCRdb's version contains in-frame clones alone and is incomplete. That table is the source of V, J and clone size, and D and trimming were worked out from the DNA. This sample has some 270,000 clones, with over 80% found just once. Trimming left V 4 bases short and J 0 bases short, with 10 bases between. Germline values: CDR1 MNHEY, CDR2 SVGAGI. The CDR3 is 15 amino acids. The sample comes from a study of blood T cell repertoires in COVID-19. Study as a whole: Sites across the United States, Italy and Spain contributed samples from acute and convalescent COVID-19. PBMCs, B-cell-depleted T cells, or T cells were the source of the cDNA or gDNA that made up the material.

The sample comprised peripheral blood. The sequence was obtained from a woman between 40 and 50 years old who had recovered from COVID-19. The chain is built from TRBV6-5 and TRBJ1-5; possibly TRBD1 for D (5 bases). DNA of the CDR3: TGTGCCAGCAGTTTGACAGAAACTAGCAATCAGCCCCAGCATTTT. Protein: CASSLTETSNQPQHF.